This TCR beta chain was obtained from a study of a mutant IDH1 vaccine in newly diagnosed glioma. Study context: Patients arrived already treated with radiotherapy, temozolomide, or both, most having had both.

As to this clone: The antigen remains unidentified.

The protocol was immunoSEQ multiplex PCR, while the TCRdb copy is restricted to in-frame clones and leaves out a portion. The table lists around 34,000 clones, about four fifths of them singletons. Germline CDR1 is MGHRA and CDR2 is YSYEKL. The CDR3 is made up of 16 amino acids. The ends lost 3 bases at V and 3 bases at J; junction bases unmatched: 5. Described time point: week 23, last vaccination. What each vaccine dose contained was 300 ug of mutant IDH1 20-mer peptide, accompanied by topical imiquimod. The origin of this receptor is a man aged 35 to 55 with glioma. Material: PBMCs, obtained from a glioma patient whose treatment included an IDH1 peptide vaccine. This chain links TRBV4-1 with TRBJ2-2, with TRBD1 identical over 9 bases. In nucleotides, the CDR3 is TGCGCCAGCAGCCAGGGGGACAGGGAGGACACCGGGGAGCTGTTTTTT. Its translation: CASSQGDREDTGELFF.